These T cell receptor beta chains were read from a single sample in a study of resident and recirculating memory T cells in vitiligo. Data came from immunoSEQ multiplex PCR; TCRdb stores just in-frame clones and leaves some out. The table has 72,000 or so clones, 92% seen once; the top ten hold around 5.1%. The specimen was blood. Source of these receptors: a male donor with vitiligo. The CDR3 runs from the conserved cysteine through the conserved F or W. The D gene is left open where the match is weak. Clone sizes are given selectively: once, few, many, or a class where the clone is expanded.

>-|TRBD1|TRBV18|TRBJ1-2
TGTGCCAGCTCCTCGGGACAGTCGATAGGTGGCTACACCTTC
CASSSGQSIGGYTF
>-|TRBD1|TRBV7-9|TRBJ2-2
TGTGCCAGCAGCTTATTCCGCCGGCGGGACAGGGTGACCGGGGAGCTGTTTTTT
CASSLFRRRDRVTGELFF
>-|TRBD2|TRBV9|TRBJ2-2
TGTGCCAGCAGCTTTACTAGCGGACCGAACACCGGGGAGCTGTTTTTT
CASSFTSGPNTGELFF
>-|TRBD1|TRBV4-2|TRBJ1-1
TGTGCCAGCAGCCAAGGACAGGGGGCCGGATTGAACACTGAAGCTTTCTTT
CASSQGQGAGLNTEAFF
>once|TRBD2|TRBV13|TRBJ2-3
TGTGCCACCCGATCTAGCGGGGGGGCAGATACGCAGTATTTT
CATRSSGGADTQYF
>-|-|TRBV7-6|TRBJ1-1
TGTGCCAGCAGGTGGGGGGGGAACACTGAAGCTTTCTTT
CASRWGGNTEAFF
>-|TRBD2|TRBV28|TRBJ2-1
TGTGCCAGCAGTCGCCTTTCCGGGGGGAGCTCCTACAATGAGCAGTTCTTC
CASSRLSGGSSYNEQFF
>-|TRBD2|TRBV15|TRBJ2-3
TGTGCCACCAGAGGGAGCGGGAGGGCCACAGATACGCAGTATTTT
CATRGSGRATDTQYF
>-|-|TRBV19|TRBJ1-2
TGTGCCAGTAGTATCGACAGGACATATGGCTACACCTTC
CASSIDRTYGYTF
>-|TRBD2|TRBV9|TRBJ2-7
TGTGCCAGCAGCCCAAGACTAGCGGGGGAATACGAGCAGTACTTC
CASSPRLAGEYEQYF
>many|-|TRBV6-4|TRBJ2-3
TGTGCCAGCAGCCATAAAGCCGGAGAACCAGATACGCAGTATTTT
CASSHKAGEPDTQYF
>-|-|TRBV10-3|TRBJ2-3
TGTGCCATCAGTAGAGGCACTAGCACAGATACGCAGTATTTT
CAISRGTSTDTQYF
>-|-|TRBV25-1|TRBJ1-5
TGTGCCAGCAGTGAGCCCGGGGAGGGTCAGCCCCAGCATTTT
CASSEPGEGQPQHF
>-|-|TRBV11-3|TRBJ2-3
TGTGCCAGCAGCTTAGGTACCCGGGGGAGTAGGATTATAACAGATACGCAGTATTTT
CASSLGTRGSRIITDTQYF
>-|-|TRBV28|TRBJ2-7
TGTGCCAGCAGTTTTATCCCAGGAGGTCACGAGCAGTACTTC
CASSFIPGGHEQYF
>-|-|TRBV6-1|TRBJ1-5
TGTGCCGGCAGGGCGGGGAGCAATCAGCCCCAGCATTTT
CAGRAGSNQPQHF
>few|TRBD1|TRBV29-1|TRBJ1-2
TGCAGCGTTGAAGTACAGGGGCCCACGCTGGGCTACACCTTC
CSVEVQGPTLGYTF
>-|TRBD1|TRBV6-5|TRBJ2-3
TGTGCCAGCAGTCCCAGGGGGCCTGGAGATACGCAGTATTTT
CASSPRGPGDTQYF
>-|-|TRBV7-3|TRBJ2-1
TGTGCCAGCAGCTTAATTCCTAGAGAGGTGCAGTTCTTC
CASSLIPREVQFF
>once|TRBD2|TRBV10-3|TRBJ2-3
TGTGCCATCAGTGGGATGAGTTCGAAAACTAGCGGGAGGACTGATACGCAGTATTTT
CAISGMSSKTSGRTDTQYF
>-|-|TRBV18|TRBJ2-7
TGTGCCAGCTCACCACCGGGGGGCTACGAGCAGTACTTC
CASSPPGGYEQYF